The 16 T cell receptor beta chains below were found in one sample sequenced in a study of shared clonotypes between healthy human individuals. Sequencing used immunoSEQ multiplex PCR; TCRdb keeps in-frame clones, though not all of them. The sample has about 1 million clones, approximately 70% seen once. Sequenced sample: memory CD4+ T cells sorted from blood. Noted subset: CD45RA-negative fraction. These receptors all come from a man aged 18 to 30 in good health.

The J gene is TRBJ2-7, the V gene TRBV30, with 9 bases lining up with TRBD2. CDR1 and CDR2 (germline): GTSNPN, SVGIG (reference sequence). CDR3 length equals 15 residues. Trimming took 5 bases from V and 3 from J; bases not matched to a gene: 11. The CDR3 DNA sequence: TGTGCCTGGCAGGGTTCTCTAGCGGGGTTCTACGAGCAGTACTTC. This translates into CAWQGSLAGFYEQYF.

V and J are TRBV5-1 and TRBJ2-3; TRBD1 might be the D (5 bases). Germline values: CDR1 SGHRS, CDR2 YFSETQ. The V and J ends lost 5 bases and 3 bases respectively, with 13 bases between them. The CDR3 loop spans 14 amino acids. CDR3 bases: TGCGCCAGCAGGGCAGGAAAGGGGACAGATACGCAGTATTTT. It yields the protein CASRAGKGTDTQYF.

This rearrangement joins TRBV6-1 to TRBJ2-1; 11 positions match TRBD2. Trimming at V came to 11 bases and at J to 0 bases, leaving 6 bases not matched to a gene. Per germline, CDR1 MNHNS and CDR2 SASEGT. This CDR3 comprises 15 residues. The CDR3 loop is CACKLAGASYNEQFF. The CDR3 bases are TGTGCCTGTAAACTAGCGGGGGCCTCCTACAATGAGCAGTTCTTC.

This clone was detected only a few times. The chain carries TRBV7-2 and TRBJ1-1, with a tentative D call TRBD1 (5 bases). The germline CDR1 and CDR2 sequences are SGHTA and FQGNSA. This CDR3 is built from 15 residues. V was pared by 1 base and J by 0 bases, with 9 bases between. The CDR3 DNA reads as TGTGCCAGCAGCTTAGTAAGGGGACTGAACACTGAAGCTTTCTTT. Translated: CASSLVRGLNTEAFF. Together with reference TRBV7-2 and TRBJ1-1, the CDR3 gives the full variable domain: GAGVSQSPSNKVTEKGKDVELRCDPISGHTALYWYRQSLGQGLEFLIYFQGNSAPDKSGLPSDRFSAERTGGSVSTLTIQRTQQEDSAVYLCASSLVRGLNTEAFFGQGTRLTVV.

The chain recombines TRBV7-2 with TRBJ1-2; 9 nucleotides line up with TRBD1. Per the germline V gene, CDR1 is SGHTA and CDR2 is FQGNSA. V shed 5 bases, J shed 7 bases, and the junction held 11 bases outside the gene matches. The CDR3 is 15 amino acids. The DNA of the CDR3 is TGTGCCAGCAGCCCGGAACAGGGGGCGATGTCTGGCTACACCTTC. This sequence encodes CASSPEQGAMSGYTF. The full variable domain, with the rest looked up from reference TRBV7-2 and TRBJ1-2, is GAGVSQSPSNKVTEKGKDVELRCDPISGHTALYWYRQSLGQGLEFLIYFQGNSAPDKSGLPSDRFSAERTGGSVSTLTIQRTQQEDSAVYLCASSPEQGAMSGYTFGSGTRLTVV.

The chain employs TRBV4-1 and TRBJ1-5; D is perhaps TRBD1 (5 bases). The CDR3 consists of 13 residues. CDR1 MGHRA and CDR2 YSYEKL come from the germline V gene. Trimming stripped 6 bases from V and 11 bases from J, with 17 bases between. The CDR3 sequence: CASSGGDWGTQHF. As DNA, the CDR3 is TGCGCCAGCAGTGGCGGGGATTGGGGGACCCAGCATTTT.

The chain links TRBV6-1 to TRBJ2-1; 7 bases align to TRBD1. J lost 7 bases, V lost 6 bases, and 12 bases had no gene match. This CDR3 region has 15 residues. The germline CDR1 and CDR2 sequences are MNHNS and SASEGT. CDR3 sequence: CASRSLDRAKNEQFF. CDR3 nucleotides: TGTGCCAGCAGATCCCTTGACAGGGCCAAAAATGAGCAGTTCTTC.

As DNA, the CDR3 is TGTGCCTGGACCCGAGGGGGTATGGCTGAAGCTTTCTTT. Translated, it gives CAWTRGGMAEAFF. V is TRBV30 and J is TRBJ1-1, with D maybe TRBD1 (6 bases). The V gene's germline CDR1 is GTSNPN and CDR2 SVGIG (reference sequence). The CDR3 runs 13 residues. The V and J ends lost 4 bases and 6 bases respectively, with 15 bases between them.

With respect to this clone: With a much larger clone just one base away, this may be a read error. The chain recombines TRBV28 with TRBJ2-7; 8 bases line up with TRBD1. This CDR3 is built from 15 residues. Germline trimming cut 5 bases from V and 6 bases from J; bases unmatched to any gene: 12. Germline-derived CDR1 and CDR2 are MDHEN and SYDVKM. The CDR3 region is CASSPTRQGTPEQYF. CDR3 nucleotide sequence: TGTGCCAGCAGTCCAACTAGACAGGGGACTCCCGAGCAGTACTTC.

This clone has a single count. A read error is the likely source, as a far larger clone sits one nucleotide away. CDR3 sequence (DNA): TGCGCCAGCAGCTCATTAGCGACGGAGAGCTCCTACAATGAGCAGTTCTTC. It yields the protein CASSSLATESSYNEQFF. The V and J genes are TRBV5-1 and TRBJ2-1, with a possible D match to TRBD2 (5 bases). V was clipped by 3 bases and J by 0 bases, with 16 bases between them. The CDR3 is made up of 17 amino acids. Germline V gene data show CDR1 as SGHRS and CDR2 as YFSETQ.

This chain links TRBV5-1 with TRBJ2-5; TRBD2 aligns across 7 bases. With 4 bases clipped from V and 5 bases from J, the junction kept 11 bases outside the gene matches. This CDR3 has 15 amino acids. In germline, CDR1 is SGHRS, CDR2 YFSETQ. The chain's CDR3 is CASSPLPGGGETQYF. CDR3 sequence (DNA): TGCGCCAGCAGCCCCTTACCGGGAGGTGGGGAGACCCAGTACTTC.

The sample holds a few counts of this clone. This CDR3 is CASRNDRVGGTDTQYF. DNA for the CDR3: TGTGCCAGCAGAAACGACAGGGTGGGTGGCACAGATACGCAGTATTTT. The V call is TRBV6-6, the J call TRBJ2-3, with 7 bases lining up with TRBD1. The CDR3 spans 16 residues. Germline values: CDR1 MNHNY, CDR2 SVGAGI (reference sequence). The V and J ends lost 6 bases and 1 base, in that order; junction bases with no gene match: 10.

V and J are TRBV28 and TRBJ1-5; 11 bases agree with TRBD1. The CDR3 contains 15 residues. The J segment lost 4 bases and the V segment lost 5 bases, leaving 4 bases of the junction unmatched. CDR1 is MDHEN, CDR2 SYDVKM, per germline. CDR3 protein: CASSLRDRGNQPQHF. CDR3 sequence (DNA): TGTGCCAGCAGTCTCCGGGACAGGGGGAATCAGCCCCAGCATTTT.

The chain joins TRBV9 to TRBJ2-1; 10 bases line up with TRBD1. The CDR3 sequence is 15 residues long. Germline V CDR1 and CDR2: SGDLS, YYNGEE. Losses at the gene ends were 4 bases for V and 3 bases for J; bases not matched to a gene: 4. The CDR3 DNA reads as TGTGCCAGCAGCATATGGACAGGGGGCTACAATGAGCAGTTCTTC. Protein: CASSIWTGGYNEQFF. Together with reference TRBV9 and TRBJ2-1, the CDR3 gives the full variable domain: DSGVTQTPKHLITATGQRVTLRCSPRSGDLSVYWYQQSLDQGLQFLIQYYNGEERAKGNILERFSAQQFPDLHSELNLSSLELGDSALYFCASSIWTGGYNEQFFGPGTRLTVL.

This chain links TRBV7-8 with TRBJ1-2, with 8 bases lining up with TRBD1. The CDR3 has 17 amino acids. Germline V gene sequence: CDR1 SGHVS, CDR2 FQNEAQ. With 2 bases clipped from V and 5 bases from J, the junction kept 13 bases outside the gene matches. CDR3 nucleotide sequence: TGTGCCAGCAGCTTAAGGGCAGGGGGCCAGGAACTATATGGCTACACCTTC. Its protein product is CASSLRAGGQELYGYTF.

V gene TRBV13 combines with J gene TRBJ2-1, with unresolved D. Germline CDR1 is PRHDT and CDR2 is FYEKMQ (reference sequence). Trimming took 3 bases from V and 0 from J, leaving 12 bases between them. This CDR3 contains 16 residues. The CDR3 region is CASSFGSVNSYNEQFF. The CDR3 DNA sequence: TGTGCCAGCAGCTTTGGCAGTGTGAACTCCTACAATGAGCAGTTCTTC.